This T cell receptor beta chain derives from a study of shared clonotypes between healthy human individuals. General observations from the study: A few donors had about 5% of their naive CD4 clonotypes in common.

Regarding this clone: Its antigen is undetermined.

Germline V gene lookup returns CDR1 SGHRS and CDR2 YFSETQ. J was trimmed by 8 bases and V by 0 bases; bases with no gene match: 6. There are 15 residues in the CDR3. Both subsets, CD45RA+ naive and CD45RA-negative memory, were split from the CD4+ cells. Profiling relied on immunoSEQ multiplex PCR, and the TCRdb table lists in-frame clones only, not all of them. The table lists 2 million to 2.5 million clones, approximately 94% of them singletons, with roughly 0.13% in the top ten. Sequencing used naive CD4+ T cells sorted from blood. As to subset: CD45RA+ positively selected. The source is a man younger than 35 in good health. The chain has TRBV5-1 and TRBJ1-4; 8 bases line up with TRBD1. For the CDR3, the DNA is TGCGCCAGCAGCTTGGGAACAGGGGGTGTCGAAAAACTGTTTTTT. This codes for CASSLGTGGVEKLFF.